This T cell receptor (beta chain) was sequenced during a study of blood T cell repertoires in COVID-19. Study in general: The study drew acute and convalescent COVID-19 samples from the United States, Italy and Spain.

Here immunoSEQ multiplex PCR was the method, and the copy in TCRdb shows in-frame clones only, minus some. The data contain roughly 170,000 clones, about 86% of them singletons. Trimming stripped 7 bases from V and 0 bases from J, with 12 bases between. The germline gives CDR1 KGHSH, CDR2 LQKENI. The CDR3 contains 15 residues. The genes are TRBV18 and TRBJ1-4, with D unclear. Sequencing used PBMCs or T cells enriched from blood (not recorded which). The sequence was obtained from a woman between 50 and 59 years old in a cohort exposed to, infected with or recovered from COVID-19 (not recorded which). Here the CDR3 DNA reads TGTGCCAGCTTTGAACGGCAGGCAACTAATGAAAAACTGTTTTTT. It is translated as CASFERQATNEKLFF.